Below are 32 T cell receptor beta chains sequenced from a single sample in a study of lymphopenia after photon versus proton radiotherapy. Here immunoSEQ multiplex PCR was the method, and the copy in TCRdb shows in-frame clones only, minus some. The sample contains around 160,000 clones, less than 90% of which appear only once. This specimen consisted of peripheral blood, obtained from a patient treated with photon-based radiotherapy. These receptors were obtained from a man in his forties or fifties with gastric cancer.

This rearrangement joins TRBV6-5 to TRBJ1-1, with D perhaps TRBD1 (6 bases). V dropped 6 bases and J dropped 6 bases, with 8 bases sitting between them. This CDR3 contains 11 residues. From germline, CDR1 is MNHEY and CDR2 SVGAGI. Here the CDR3 reads CASRQGAEAFF. The CDR3, as DNA: TGTGCCAGCAGACAGGGCGCTGAAGCTTTCTTT.

DNA of the CDR3: TGTGCCAGCCGCCCTAGTACGGGTTCTTACAATGAGCAGTTCTTC. This sequence encodes CASRPSTGSYNEQFF. This chain uses TRBV25-1 with TRBJ2-1; D gene ambiguous. Deletions cut 8 bases from V and 4 bases from J, with 18 bases between. This CDR3 is built from 15 residues. The germline V gene encodes CDR1 MGHDK and CDR2 SYGVNS.

This rearrangement joins TRBV27 to TRBJ2-6; D is undetermined. Germline CDR1 is MNHEY and CDR2 is SMNVEV (reference sequence). Trimming took off 4 bases at V and 9 bases at J, with 16 bases between the two ends. The CDR3 extends over 15 amino acids. The CDR3 DNA is TGTGCCAGCAGTTCTGACCGGAGTCGGGTCAACGTCCTGACTTTC. Encoded protein: CASSSDRSRVNVLTF.

The gene calls are TRBV21-1 and TRBJ1-5. TRBV21-1 is a known pseudogene. The CDR3 consists of 19 residues. CDR3: CASSKDGGGVGYSNQPQHF. CDR3 bases: TGTGCCAGCAGCAAAGACGGGGGGGGCGTCGGTTATAGCAATCAGCCCCAGCATTTT.

The V gene is TRBV28, the J gene TRBJ2-1; 11 nucleotides line up with TRBD2. The germline V gene has CDR1 MDHEN and CDR2 SYDVKM. The CDR3 extends over 14 amino acids. V shed 2 bases, J shed 9 bases, and the junction held 3 bases outside the gene matches. Here the CDR3 DNA reads TGTGCCAGCAGTTTAGTAGCGGGAGGGTTTGAGCAGTTCTTC. Its protein is CASSLVAGGFEQFF.

The V call is TRBV11-1, the J call TRBJ2-1; 10 bases line up with TRBD2. This CDR3 is built from 15 residues. Germline V gene sequence: CDR1 SGHAT, CDR2 FQDESV (reference sequence). V shed 4 bases, J shed 2 bases, and the junction held 2 bases outside the gene matches. The CDR3 bases are TGTGCCAGCAGCTCCCTAGCGGGGGCCTACAATGAGCAGTTCTTC. As protein: CASSSLAGAYNEQFF.

The genes are TRBV10-1 and TRBJ2-7, with no clear D. The CDR3 runs 13 residues. In germline, CDR1 is WNHNN, CDR2 SYGVQD (reference sequence). V gave up 4 bases and J gave up 2 bases, with 9 bases separating them. CDR3 bases: TGCGCCAGCAGTGTGTCTTTGACCTACGAGCAGTACTTC. Protein sequence: CASSVSLTYEQYF.

The rearrangement links TRBV5-4 to TRBJ2-1; a weak D match, TRBD2 (6 bases). Germline loops: CDR1 SGHNT, CDR2 YYREEE (reference sequence). This CDR3 contains 13 residues. Trimming pared 1 base from V and 8 bases from J, leaving 10 bases between. CDR3 sequence (DNA): TGTGCCAGCAGCTTGCCGGGAGATTATGAGCAGTTCTTC. Its translation: CASSLPGDYEQFF.

This clone came up once. The V and J genes are TRBV7-9 and TRBJ2-1; TRBD2 matches 14 bases. J was trimmed by 4 bases and V by 6 bases; bases with no gene match: 5. CDR3 length: 16 residues. Germline V gene sequence: CDR1 SEHNR, CDR2 FQNEAQ (reference sequence). The CDR3 nucleotides read TGTGCCAGCAGACCCGGGACTAGCGGGAGTTACAATGAGCAGTTCTTC. It is translated as CASRPGTSGSYNEQFF.

The chain is built from TRBV5-1 and TRBJ2-7, with unresolved D. CDR3 size: 14 residues. Trimming shortened V by 4 bases and J by 0 bases, and 11 bases separated the two germline ends. Germline V lookup: CDR1 SGHRS, CDR2 YFSETQ. CDR3 sequence: CASSADGFSYEQYF. The CDR3 DNA follows: TGCGCCAGCAGCGCGGACGGGTTCTCCTACGAGCAGTACTTC. Full variable domain (missing parts from reference TRBV5-1 and TRBJ2-7): KAGVTQTPRYLIKTRGQQVTLSCSPISGHRSVSWYQQTPGQGLQFLFEYFSETQRNKGNFPGRFSGRQFSNSRSEMNVSTLELGDSALYLCASSADGFSYEQYFGPGTRLTVT.

This rearrangement joins TRBV5-4 to TRBJ1-3; a possible D gene is TRBD1 (5 bases). Trimming took 0 bases from V and 7 from J, leaving 14 bases between them. The CDR3 sequence is 15 residues long. CDR1 SGHNT and CDR2 YYREEE come from the germline V gene (reference sequence). The CDR3, as DNA: TGTGCCAGCAGCTTGGGGTTAACAGGAGATAACACCATATATTTT. It is translated as CASSLGLTGDNTIYF.

The table lists this clone with a count of one. The chain recombines TRBV6-1 with TRBJ2-7; maybe TRBD2 (5 bases). The germline CDR1 and CDR2 sequences are MNHNS and SASEGT. Trimming cost V 4 bases and J 6 bases, with 13 bases left between them. The CDR3 is made up of 13 amino acids. In nucleotides, the CDR3 is TGTGCCAGCAGTGCGAAGCGGACCTCCGAGCAGTACTTC. Translation: CASSAKRTSEQYF.

V usage is TRBV20-1 and J usage is TRBJ2-7, with D unresolved. Per the germline V gene, CDR1 is DFQATT and CDR2 is SNEGSKA (reference sequence). The CDR3 has 11 amino acids. The V gene lost 6 bases and the J gene lost 4 bases, with 10 bases spanning the gap. CDR3 region: CSAAGLYEQYF. The DNA of the CDR3 is TGCAGTGCGGCAGGTCTATACGAGCAGTACTTC.

This clone has a handful of counts. The rearrangement links TRBV30 to TRBJ1-1, with D hard to call. From germline, CDR1 is GTSNPN and CDR2 SVGIG (reference sequence). Between the trimmed V and J ends, which lost 2 bases and 2 bases, there was a span of 9 bases. CDR3 length: 13 amino acids. CDR3: CAWSSIRNTEAFF. The CDR3 DNA is TGTGCCTGGAGTTCAATACGAAACACTGAAGCTTTCTTT.

The chain couples TRBV19 to TRBJ1-5, with a tentative D call TRBD1 (5 bases). The V gene's germline CDR1 is LNHDA and CDR2 SQIVND (reference sequence). CDR3 length: 18 amino acids. V was cut by 3 bases and J by 3 bases, with 21 bases left in between. The CDR3 loop is CASSIVRGIGALNQPQHF. CDR3 coding DNA: TGTGCCAGTAGTATCGTCAGAGGGATTGGGGCCCTCAATCAGCCCCAGCATTTT.

The V call is TRBV7-6, the J call TRBJ1-4; D may be TRBD1 (6 bases). V gave up 0 bases and J gave up 7 bases, with 12 bases separating them. Germline CDR1 SGHVS, CDR2 FNYEAQ. The CDR3 length is 15 residues. For the CDR3, the DNA is TGTGCCAGCAGCTTAGCGGGGGGCAGCGGTGAAAAACTGTTTTTT. Translated: CASSLAGGSGEKLFF. Supplemented by reference TRBV7-6 and TRBJ1-4, the full variable domain reads GAGVSQSPRYKVTKRGQDVALRCDPISGHVSLYWYRQALGQGPEFLTYFNYEAQQDKSGLPNDRFSAERPEGSISTLTIQRTEQRDSAMYRCASSLAGGSGEKLFFGSGTQLSVL.

The rearrangement joins TRBV30 to TRBJ1-2; no reliable D call. Germline lookup yields CDR1 GTSNPN and CDR2 SVGIG (reference sequence). With 0 bases removed from V and 2 bases from J, the gap between germline ends came to 13 bases. The CDR3 length is 15 residues. The chain's CDR3 is CAWSVRERRNYGYTF. The CDR3 DNA reads as TGTGCCTGGAGTGTACGGGAGCGACGCAACTATGGCTACACCTTC.

The rearrangement joins TRBV2 to TRBJ2-5; D unclear. The CDR3 has 11 amino acids. Germline V gene sequence: CDR1 SNHLY, CDR2 FYNNEI. Trimming left V 7 bases short and J 2 bases short, with 5 bases between. The CDR3 coding sequence is TGTGCCAGCAATAGACAAGAGACCCAGTACTTC. Amino acid sequence: CASNRQETQYF.

The genes are TRBV5-1 and TRBJ1-4; maybe TRBD1 (6 bases). From germline, CDR1 is SGHRS and CDR2 YFSETQ. This CDR3 region has 15 residues. Trimming cost V 4 bases and J 8 bases, with 18 bases left between them. The CDR3 sequence is CASSPVGGAEEKLFF. The CDR3 DNA reads TGCGCCAGCAGCCCCGTGGGGGGGGCGGAGGAAAAACTGTTTTTT.

The chain recombines TRBV14 with TRBJ2-2; D gene unclear. CDR1 SGHDN and CDR2 FVKESK come from the germline V gene. The germline V and J ends were trimmed by 0 bases and 5 bases, with 1 base remaining between them. This CDR3 spans 12 amino acids. CDR3 in amino acids: CASSQDTGELFF. The CDR3 bases are TGTGCCAGCAGCCAAGATACCGGGGAGCTGTTTTTT.

In its sample, this clone was seen once. The chain joins TRBV6-1 to TRBJ2-2; 8 bases map to TRBD2. Germline loops: CDR1 MNHNS, CDR2 SASEGT. The CDR3 length is 15 residues. Germline trimming cut 8 bases from V and 0 bases from J; bases unmatched to any gene: 5. CDR3 DNA sequence: TGTGCCAGCCGTAGCGGGGCCACGAACACCGGGGAGCTGTTTTTT. It codes for CASRSGATNTGELFF.

The chain is built from TRBV19 and TRBJ1-2; weak D call: TRBD1 (6 bases). This CDR3 has 15 amino acids. Germline V gives CDR1 LNHDA, CDR2 SQIVND (reference sequence). V shed 5 bases and J shed 1 base, with 14 bases lying between them. CDR3 nucleotide sequence: TGTGCCAGTAGTCGGACAGAGAGGTTTAACTATGGCTACACCTTC. It encodes CASSRTERFNYGYTF. Variable domain in full (rest from reference TRBV19 and TRBJ1-2): DGGITQSPKYLFRKEGQNVTLSCEQNLNHDAMYWYRQDPGQGLRLIYYSQIVNDFQKGDIAEGYSVSREKKESFPLTVTSAQKNPTAFYLCASSRTERFNYGYTFGSGTRLTVV.

The gene calls are TRBV5-8 and TRBJ1-5; no definite D call. V lost 4 bases and J lost 3, with 8 bases in between. The germline CDR1 and CDR2 sequences are SGHTS and YDEGEE. The CDR3 consists of 13 residues. In DNA form, the CDR3 reads TGTGCCAGCAGCGGCAGCGTCAATCAGCCCCAGCATTTT. This translates into CASSGSVNQPQHF.

The chain's CDR3 is CAISYAGDTNQPQHF. CDR3 coding DNA: TGTGCCATCTCGTACGCGGGGGACACCAATCAGCCCCAGCATTTT. The chain links TRBV6-6 to TRBJ1-5, with a possible D match to TRBD1 (6 bases). Germline CDR1 MNHNY, CDR2 SVGAGI (reference sequence). The V gene lost 10 bases and the J gene lost 3 bases, with 19 bases spanning the gap. CDR3 length equals 15 residues.

The rearrangement links TRBV5-1 to TRBJ1-1; D perhaps matches TRBD1 (6 bases). The CDR3 consists of 13 residues. V was cut by 5 bases and J by 6 bases, with 14 bases left in between. CDR1 is SGHRS, CDR2 YFSETQ, per germline. The CDR3 loop is CASRNIGGSEAFF. CDR3 sequence (DNA): TGCGCCAGCAGGAATATAGGGGGATCTGAAGCTTTCTTT.

The gene calls are TRBV28 and TRBJ2-7; 9 nucleotides line up with TRBD1. V lost 6 bases and J lost 6; bases outside the gene matches: 6. CDR3 length: 13 amino acids. Germline V lookup: CDR1 MDHEN, CDR2 SYDVKM. CDR3 region: CASRAGTGFEQYF. The CDR3 nucleotides read TGTGCCAGCAGGGCCGGGACAGGGTTCGAGCAGTACTTC.

The J gene is TRBJ2-7, the V gene TRBV25-1; 8 positions match TRBD2. CDR1 and CDR2 from the germline V gene are MGHDK and SYGVNS. V shed 7 bases, J shed 3 bases, and the junction held 5 bases outside the gene matches. CDR3 length equals 13 residues. Written as DNA, the CDR3 is TGTGCCAGCACTCACGCGGGGGGCTACGAGCAGTACTTC. As protein: CASTHAGGYEQYF.

The chain employs TRBV28 and TRBJ2-1, with 9 bases that match TRBD1. This CDR3 has 15 amino acids. The junction had 7 bases not matched to a gene; V was cut back by 5 bases and J by 5 bases. CDR1 and CDR2 (germline): MDHEN, SYDVKM. The CDR3 DNA sequence: TGTGCCAGCAGTGGGGACTGGACAGGGGACAATGAGCAGTTCTTC. This translates into CASSGDWTGDNEQFF.

This clone was detected only a few times. CDR3: CASSQLHSLAGAYEQYF. The CDR3 DNA is TGTGCCAGCAGCCAATTACATTCCTTAGCGGGAGCCTACGAGCAGTACTTC. J is TRBJ2-7 and V is TRBV4-2; 9 bases are a match to TRBD2. The germline gives CDR1 LGHNA, CDR2 YNFKEQ. J gave up 2 bases and V 2 bases, and 10 bases lay outside the gene matches. The CDR3 sequence is 17 residues long.

This clone was picked up a small number of times. V and J are TRBV27 and TRBJ2-7, with a possible D match to TRBD1 (5 bases). The CDR3 has 13 amino acids. V lost 5 bases, J lost 1 base, and 9 bases lay in between. Germline V gives CDR1 MNHEY, CDR2 SMNVEV (reference sequence). The CDR3 nucleotides read TGTGCCAGCAGTCCAGGACATTCCTACGAGCAGTACTTC. It is translated as CASSPGHSYEQYF.

The V and J genes are TRBV19 and TRBJ1-1; D unclear. Trimming cost V 1 base and J 10 bases, with 13 bases left between them. The CDR3 sequence is 13 residues long. Germline V gives CDR1 LNHDA, CDR2 SQIVND (reference sequence). CDR3 in amino acids: CASSIATHQRAFF. In DNA, the CDR3 is TGTGCCAGTAGTATAGCTACCCATCAGCGAGCTTTCTTT.

The V call is TRBV27, the J call TRBJ1-4; D call uncertain. V shed 4 bases and J shed 8 bases, with 20 bases lying between them. Per the germline V gene, CDR1 is MNHEY and CDR2 is SMNVEV (reference sequence). CDR3 length equals 16 residues. CDR3 DNA sequence: TGTGCCAGCAGTTCCATCGGCGCAAACGGAAAGGAAAAACTGTTTTTT. It encodes CASSSIGANGKEKLFF.